This passage covers 12 T cell receptor beta chains from one sample sequenced in a study of somatic mutations in cytotoxic T cells in rheumatoid arthritis. Profiled with immunoSEQ multiplex PCR; TCRdb holds only in-frame clones, not every one. The table has some 14,000 clones, under 80% seen once; the top ten hold more than 15%. The sequencing sample was made of CD8+ T cells sorted from blood. The receptors derive from an adult with rheumatoid arthritis.

V and J are TRBV7-3 and TRBJ2-3, with D perhaps given as TRBD1 or TRBD2 (5 bases each). V dropped 5 bases and J dropped 1 base, with 10 bases sitting between them. Germline CDR1 is SGHTA and CDR2 is FQGTGA. The CDR3 is 14 residues long. CDR3 sequence: CASSRVGGTDTQYF. The CDR3 DNA follows: TGTGCCAGCAGCCGAGTGGGGGGCACAGATACGCAGTATTTT.

This clone was found once. The rearrangement links TRBV27 to TRBJ2-2; 8 bases match TRBD1. The length of the CDR3 is 19 residues. CDR1 MNHEY and CDR2 SMNVEV come from the germline V gene (reference sequence). V shed 5 bases, J shed 3 bases, and the junction held 17 bases outside the gene matches. The chain's CDR3 is CASSTRTGTRGQHTGELFF. CDR3 sequence (DNA): TGTGCCAGCAGTACCCGGACAGGGACCCGGGGTCAGCACACCGGGGAGCTGTTTTTT.

The rearrangement joins TRBV2 to TRBJ1-1, with D possibly being TRBD1 (6 bases). CDR1 is SNHLY, CDR2 FYNNEI, per germline. The V and J ends lost 4 bases and 4 bases respectively, with 7 bases between them. The CDR3 loop spans 12 amino acids. The CDR3: CASSGGRTEAFF. Here the CDR3 DNA reads TGTGCCAGCAGTGGGGGGCGCACTGAAGCTTTCTTT.

The chain has TRBV4-1 and TRBJ1-1; TRBD1 might be the D (5 bases). Germline V gives CDR1 MGHRA, CDR2 YSYEKL. V lost 6 bases, J lost 5 bases, and 13 bases lay in between. This CDR3 has 13 amino acids. In DNA, the CDR3 is TGCGCCAGCAGGGGGGAGGTCGGGACTGAAGCTTTCTTT. This codes for CASRGEVGTEAFF.

The chain has TRBV27 and TRBJ1-5; D possibly corresponds to TRBD1 (5 bases). Germline V gene lookup returns CDR1 MNHEY and CDR2 SMNVEV (reference sequence). The CDR3 consists of 11 residues. Trimming took off 5 bases at V and 10 bases at J, with 9 bases between the two ends. The CDR3 loop is CASSAGGPQHF. The CDR3 bases are TGTGCCAGCAGTGCCGGGGGACCCCAGCATTTT.

This chain connects TRBV7-6 to TRBJ1-5; D gene ambiguous. CDR3 length equals 17 residues. Deletions cut 0 bases from V and 0 bases from J, with 12 bases between. Germline V gene data show CDR1 as SGHVS and CDR2 as FNYEAQ. The CDR3 DNA reads as TGTGCCAGCAGCTTAGCGGCAGAATCACTTAGCAATCAGCCCCAGCATTTT. This gives the protein CASSLAAESLSNQPQHF.

The chain recombines TRBV28 with TRBJ2-3; TRBD1 agrees at 7 bases. The CDR3 is made up of 16 amino acids. With 3 bases clipped from V and 4 bases from J, the junction kept 10 bases outside the gene matches. Germline loops: CDR1 MDHEN, CDR2 SYDVKM. In DNA, the CDR3 is TGTGCCAGCAGTTTCCTAAAGGGGGCGCACCCAGATACGCAGTATTTT. It specifies CASSFLKGAHPDTQYF. Full variable domain (rest looked up from reference TRBV28 and TRBJ2-3): DVKVTQSSRYLVKRTGEKVFLECVQDMDHENMFWYRQDPGLGLRLIYFSYDVKMKEKGDIPEGYSVSREKKERFSLILESASTNQTSMYLCASSFLKGAHPDTQYFGPGTRLTVL.

The V and J genes are TRBV6-1 and TRBJ2-3; TRBD2 aligns across 8 bases. The V gene end was trimmed by 1 base and the J gene end by 2 bases; junction bases not matched to a gene: 8. CDR1 and CDR2 from the germline V gene are MNHNS and SASEGT. The CDR3 has 17 amino acids. DNA of the CDR3: TGTGCCAGCAGTGAAGGCGGTGGCGGGGGGTTCACAGATACGCAGTATTTT. This translates into CASSEGGGGGFTDTQYF.

This chain connects TRBV27 to TRBJ2-1, with D perhaps being TRBD1 or TRBD2 (5 bases each). V lost 9 bases and J 3 bases, leaving 15 bases between the germline ends. The CDR3 contains 14 residues. Germline V gene sequence: CDR1 MNHEY, CDR2 SMNVEV (reference sequence). The CDR3 reads CASGSGAFYNEQFF. CDR3 DNA sequence: TGTGCCAGTGGGTCCGGGGCGTTCTACAATGAGCAGTTCTTC.

The rearrangement links TRBV25-1 to TRBJ1-1; tentative D call: TRBD1 (5 bases). The CDR3 runs 15 residues. Trimming cost V 4 bases and J 0 bases, with 12 bases left between them. From germline, CDR1 is MGHDK and CDR2 SYGVNS. The DNA for the CDR3 is TGTGCCAGCAGTGGATTAGCAGGGCTGAACACTGAAGCTTTCTTT. Its translation: CASSGLAGLNTEAFF.

The chain recombines TRBV5-4 with TRBJ2-2, with TRBD2 matching over 12 bases. The CDR3 has 16 amino acids. The V gene's germline CDR1 is SGHNT and CDR2 YYREEE (reference sequence). Germline trimming cut 4 bases from V and 7 bases from J; bases unmatched to any gene: 8. CDR3 sequence (DNA): TGTGCCAGCAGCATCCCTAGCGGGGGGGCCTTCGGGGAGCTGTTTTTT. It specifies CASSIPSGGAFGELFF.

The CDR3 here is CSVEDHRADEAFF. In nucleotides, the CDR3 is TGCAGCGTTGAAGATCATAGGGCAGATGAAGCTTTCTTT. The rearrangement joins TRBV29-1 to TRBJ1-1, with unresolved D. In germline, CDR1 is SQVTM, CDR2 ANQGSEA. This CDR3 contains 13 residues. V was cut by 0 bases and J by 7 bases, with 12 bases left in between.